Listed here is a single T cell receptor beta chain. One junction end does not reproduce the germline sequence, and a read error may be involved. Germline CDR1 reads SGDLS; CDR2 reads YYNGEE. This CDR3 comprises 18 residues. The sample comes from a study of blood T cell repertoires in COVID-19. The data were produced by immunoSEQ multiplex PCR, yet TCRdb's version contains in-frame clones alone and is incomplete. The sample records under 300,000 clones, approximately 84% being singletons. The sequencing sample was made of peripheral blood. This clonotype originated in a man over 45 with acute or convalescent COVID-19. The V and J genes are TRBV9 and TRBJ1-5, with D perhaps matching TRBD1 (5 bases). CDR3 nucleotides: TGTGCCAGCAGCGTAGTTCATAAGGGGTCATTAGGCAATCAGCTCCAGCATTTT. It encodes CASSVVHKGSLGNQLQHF.